This passage covers 11 T cell receptor beta chains from one sample sequenced in a study of CD8 T cells in Susac syndrome. An input of about 0.5 to 1 ug of RNA was subjected to reverse transcription using random hexamers. TCRdb reanalysed the immunoSEQ multiplex PCR reads using MiXCR and keeps one entry per CDR3 protein. Found here are a few hundred thousand distinct CDR3 sequences, 85% to 90% of them singletons; the top ten hold 0.12%. The source material was CD8+ T cells from PBMCs. These receptors all come from a human donor with multiple sclerosis.

The table lists this clonotype with a few counts. The chain recombines TRBV6-2 or TRBV6-3 with TRBJ2-1, with 11 bases matching TRBD2. The ends lost 2 bases at V and 7 bases at J; junction bases unmatched: 10. The germline V gene has CDR1 MNHEY and CDR2 SVGEGT. CDR3 size: 17 residues. CDR3 in amino acids: CASSYAPTSGSGNEQFF. The CDR3 DNA is TGTGCCAGCAGTTACGCTCCCACTAGCGGGAGTGGGAATGAGCAGTTCTTC.

The genes are TRBV7-9 and TRBJ2-5, with 11 nucleotides matching TRBD2. Germline V gives CDR1 SEHNR, CDR2 FQNEAQ (reference sequence). V dropped 6 bases and J dropped 1; count of bases not matched to a gene: 10. The CDR3 length is 17 residues. The CDR3 loop reads CASRPSGGQYTQETQYF. The CDR3 DNA is TGTGCCAGCAGGCCTAGCGGGGGGCAGTACACCCAAGAGACCCAGTACTTC.

The CDR3 spells CSVGTGQETQYF. Here the CDR3 DNA reads TGCAGCGTTGGGACTGGCCAAGAGACCCAGTACTTC. The chain recombines TRBV29-1 with TRBJ2-5; D might be TRBD2 (5 bases). V was trimmed by 4 bases and J by 1 base, leaving 7 bases between them. There are 12 residues in the CDR3. Germline CDR1 SQVTM, CDR2 ANQGSEA.

The rearrangement joins TRBV12-3 or TRBV12-4 to TRBJ2-3; D is tentatively TRBD1 or TRBD2 (5 bases each). The length of the CDR3 is 14 residues. V dropped 10 bases and J dropped 4 bases, with 18 bases sitting between them. The CDR3 DNA reads TGTGCCACCCTTACCCGAGGGGTTCCAGATACGCAGTATTTT. This encodes CATLTRGVPDTQYF.

V gene TRBV6-5 combines with J gene TRBJ1-1; D is unclear. The germline V and J ends were trimmed by 0 bases and 11 bases, with 13 bases remaining between them. Germline assignment: CDR1 MNHEY and CDR2 SVGAGI. The CDR3 is 13 amino acids. CDR3 protein: CASSYSATSTAFF. The DNA for the CDR3 is TGTGCCAGCAGTTACTCGGCGACATCGACGGCTTTCTTT.

The chain combines TRBV5-5 with TRBJ1-1, with D unresolved. CDR3 size: 10 residues. The germline V gene encodes CDR1 SGHKS and CDR2 YYEKEE (reference sequence). Trimming pared 9 bases from V and 8 bases from J, leaving 11 bases between. CDR3 loop: CATGPTEAFF. CDR3 coding DNA: TGTGCCACCGGTCCTACGGAAGCTTTCTTT. The whole variable domain, remainder taken from reference TRBV5-5 and TRBJ1-1, is DAGVTQSPTHLIKTRGQQVTLRCSPISGHKSVSWYQQVLGQGPQFIFQYYEKEERGRGNFPDRFSARQFPNYSSELNVNALLLGDSALYLCATGPTEAFFGQGTRLTVV.

V is TRBV28 and J is TRBJ1-4; no definite D call. This CDR3 region has 12 residues. CDR1 and CDR2 (germline): MDHEN, SYDVKM. Trimming left V 3 bases short and J 10 bases short, with 9 bases between. The CDR3: CASSLPSPKLFF. As DNA, the CDR3 is TGTGCCAGCAGTTTGCCTTCGCCAAAACTGTTTTTT.

In this sample, this clonotype turned up a few times. V is TRBV28 and J is TRBJ2-7, with D maybe TRBD1 (5 bases). This CDR3 region has 13 residues. V dropped 3 bases and J dropped 6 bases, with 12 bases sitting between them. Germline V CDR1 and CDR2: MDHEN, SYDVKM. The CDR3 is CASSFRQGSEQYF. The CDR3 DNA reads TGTGCCAGCAGTTTCCGTCAGGGTTCCGAGCAGTACTTC. The full variable domain, its missing parts supplied by reference TRBV28 and TRBJ2-7, is DVKVTQSSRYLVKRTGEKVFLECVQDMDHENMFWYRQDPGLGLRLIYFSYDVKMKEKGDIPEGYSVSREKKERFSLILESASTNQTSMYLCASSFRQGSEQYFGPGTRLTVT.

The CDR3 is CASALGGQGFTGYTF. The CDR3 DNA sequence: TGTGCCAGCGCCCTTGGTGGACAGGGTTTCACGGGCTACACCTTC. The V and J genes are TRBV19 and TRBJ1-2; 8 bases map to TRBD1. The V segment lost 9 bases and the J segment 8 bases; nucleotides outside the gene matches: 17. The CDR3 length is 15 residues. The germline gives CDR1 LNHDA, CDR2 SQIVND (reference sequence).

The V and J genes are TRBV5-4 and TRBJ2-2, with 8 bases aligning to TRBD2. Germline V gene lookup returns CDR1 SGHNT and CDR2 YYREEE (reference sequence). The CDR3 contains 15 residues. Trimming took 3 bases from V and 5 from J; bases not matched to a gene: 6. The CDR3 loop is CASSWRGARTGELFF. In DNA form, the CDR3 reads TGTGCCAGCAGCTGGCGGGGGGCTAGGACCGGGGAGCTGTTTTTT.

In its sample, this clonotype was seen once. The rearrangement links TRBV27 to TRBJ2-1, with 10 bases lining up with TRBD2. The CDR3 contains 16 residues. After removal of 6 bases from V and 7 bases from J, the junction contained 12 bases not matched to a gene. Germline V gene data show CDR1 as MNHEY and CDR2 as SMNVEV (reference sequence). The CDR3 loop is CASSPVGAGGGNEQFF. CDR3 coding DNA: TGTGCCAGCAGCCCCGTGGGAGCGGGAGGGGGGAATGAGCAGTTCTTC.